The next 20 T cell receptor beta chains were all read from a single sample in a study of cytomegalovirus exposure and HLA in healthy donors. Primers included in the PCR were 60 Vbeta and 13 Jbeta primers. Data came from immunoSEQ multiplex PCR; TCRdb stores just in-frame clones and leaves some out. The repertoire consists of more than 85,000 clones, with nearly 80% occurring once and the leading ten covering around 1.2%. Sequencing was carried out using PBMCs. The receptor source for this set is a man younger than 45 in good health and CMV-seronegative.

The genes are TRBV28 and TRBJ2-7, with 14 bases lining up with TRBD2. From germline, CDR1 is MDHEN and CDR2 SYDVKM. This CDR3 is 17 amino acids long. After removal of 2 bases from V and 3 bases from J, the junction contained 6 bases not matched to a gene. The CDR3 region has the DNA TGTGCCAGCAGTTTACTGAAGGGGACTAGCGGGAGCTACGAGCAGTACTTC. Translated: CASSLLKGTSGSYEQYF.

The V gene is TRBV6-5, the J gene TRBJ1-6, with a tentative D call TRBD1 (5 bases). The germline V gene has CDR1 MNHEY and CDR2 SVGAGI. Trimming shortened V by 2 bases and J by 5 bases, and 13 bases separated the two germline ends. The CDR3 sequence is 16 residues long. The CDR3 sequence: CASSYRLGAHNSPLHF. Here the CDR3 DNA reads TGTGCCAGCAGTTACCGGTTAGGGGCCCATAATTCACCCCTCCACTTT.

The genes are TRBV9 and TRBJ1-2; 9 bases map to TRBD1. The V gene's germline CDR1 is SGDLS and CDR2 YYNGEE. This CDR3 spans 14 amino acids. The V and J ends lost 7 bases and 2 bases, in that order; junction bases with no gene match: 6. CDR3: CASVRDRENYGYTF. The CDR3 DNA reads TGTGCCAGCGTTCGGGACAGGGAGAACTATGGCTACACCTTC. Supplemented by reference TRBV9 and TRBJ1-2, the full variable domain reads DSGVTQTPKHLITATGQRVTLRCSPRSGDLSVYWYQQSLDQGLQFLIQYYNGEERAKGNILERFSAQQFPDLHSELNLSSLELGDSALYFCASVRDRENYGYTFGSGTRLTVV.

The chain uses TRBV4-3 and TRBJ1-2; possible D gene TRBD1, 5 bases. Germline V gives CDR1 LGHNA, CDR2 YSLEER. The CDR3 is 18 residues long. The ends were cut back, 1 base at V and 8 bases at J, with 26 bases in the middle. The CDR3 spells CASSQVMGMAGPSEGYTF. CDR3 coding DNA: TGCGCCAGCAGCCAAGTGATGGGCATGGCAGGGCCGAGTGAAGGCTACACCTTC.

This clone was observed a single time. The V gene is TRBV12-5, the J gene TRBJ1-1, with D perhaps TRBD1 (5 bases). Deletions cut 3 bases from V and 7 bases from J, with 9 bases between. The CDR3 length is 12 residues. CDR1 is LGHNT and CDR2 is FRNRAP in the germline V gene. CDR3 in amino acids: CASGFDDSEAFF. The CDR3, as DNA: TGTGCTAGTGGTTTTGATGACAGTGAAGCTTTCTTT.

CDR3 in amino acids: CASSEDRGSYEQYF. DNA of the CDR3: TGTGCCAGCAGTGAGGACAGGGGCTCCTACGAGCAGTACTTC. V is TRBV2 and J is TRBJ2-7, with 9 bases fitting TRBD1. Germline loops: CDR1 SNHLY, CDR2 FYNNEI. V lost 3 bases and J lost 0; bases outside the gene matches: 0. The CDR3 is 14 residues long.

The gene calls are TRBV29-1 and TRBJ1-3; TRBD1 is a possible D gene (5 bases). Germline values: CDR1 SQVTM, CDR2 ANQGSEA. The CDR3 contains 13 residues. Trimming pared 4 bases from V and 2 bases from J, leaving 9 bases between. The CDR3 sequence is CSVVPRAGNTIYF. CDR3 DNA: TGCAGCGTTGTCCCCAGGGCTGGAAACACCATATATTTT.

V is TRBV9 and J is TRBJ1-6; D unresolved. Trimming left V 6 bases short and J 0 bases short, with 7 bases between. From germline, CDR1 is SGDLS and CDR2 YYNGEE. This CDR3 is 14 amino acids long. The CDR3, as DNA: TGTGCCAGCAATCGAGGCTCCTATAATTCACCCCTCCACTTT. This gives the protein CASNRGSYNSPLHF. Filled out from reference TRBV9 and TRBJ1-6, the complete variable domain reads DSGVTQTPKHLITATGQRVTLRCSPRSGDLSVYWYQQSLDQGLQFLIQYYNGEERAKGNILERFSAQQFPDLHSELNLSSLELGDSALYFCASNRGSYNSPLHFGNGTRLTVT.

The chain recombines TRBV7-8 with TRBJ1-1; no definite D call. Germline V gene sequence: CDR1 SGHVS, CDR2 FQNEAQ. The CDR3 sequence is 15 residues long. Trimming removed 0 bases from V and 1 base from J, with 9 bases in between. Written as DNA, the CDR3 is TGTGCCAGCAGCTTAGCGATACAGTCGAACACTGAAGCTTTCTTT. Amino acid sequence: CASSLAIQSNTEAFF.

This chain joins TRBV6-5 and TRBJ2-5; a possible D gene is TRBD2 (7 bases). This CDR3 has 15 residues. The germline CDR1 and CDR2 sequences are MNHEY and SVGAGI. Deletions cut 4 bases from V and 5 bases from J, with 17 bases between. The CDR3 loop is CASSWNQGTKETQYF. The DNA for the CDR3 is TGTGCCAGCAGTTGGAACCAGGGGACTAAGGAGACCCAGTACTTC.

This sequence joins TRBV7-2 and TRBJ2-7; the match to TRBD1 covers 8 bases. The CDR3 has 15 residues. Germline CDR1 is SGHTA and CDR2 is FQGNSA. After removal of 1 base from V and 2 bases from J, the junction contained 4 bases not matched to a gene. CDR3 in amino acids: CASSLVRGPTYEQYF. Written as DNA, the CDR3 is TGTGCCAGCAGCTTAGTCAGGGGGCCCACCTACGAGCAGTACTTC.

This clone showed up just a few times. The chain employs TRBV7-2 and TRBJ2-7; D possibly corresponds to TRBD2 (5 bases). CDR1 SGHTA and CDR2 FQGNSA come from the germline V gene. The CDR3 is 15 amino acids. V lost 1 base, J lost 4 bases, and 14 bases lay in between. For the CDR3, the DNA is TGTGCCAGCAGCTTAGTAGGGCTAGCAAGTTACGAGCAGTACTTC. This gives the protein CASSLVGLASYEQYF.

This clone appeared once. This chain links TRBV19 with TRBJ1-5; D call uncertain. Germline assignment: CDR1 LNHDA and CDR2 SQIVND (reference sequence). Trimming took off 1 base at V and 7 bases at J, with 11 bases between the two ends. The CDR3 is made up of 14 amino acids. CDR3 sequence reads: CASSIVDARQPQHF. The CDR3 DNA follows: TGTGCCAGTAGTATAGTTGATGCGCGGCAGCCCCAGCATTTT.

Concerning this clone: A read error may produce the germline difference seen at one junction end. The V call is TRBV7-7, the J call TRBJ1-1; 8 bases match TRBD1. The CDR3 is 14 residues long. Germline V gene data show CDR1 as SSHAT and CDR2 as FNYEAQ (reference sequence). The DNA of the CDR3 is TGTGCTAGCAGCCCAGGACAGGGTGGCACTGAAGCTTTCTTT. Protein product: CASSPGQGGTEAFF.

J is TRBJ1-3 and V is TRBV27; TRBD1 matches 9 bases. The CDR3 runs 15 residues. Germline trimming cut 3 bases from V and 4 bases from J; bases unmatched to any gene: 4. Germline values: CDR1 MNHEY, CDR2 SMNVEV (reference sequence). The CDR3 spells CASSFSTGGGNTIYF. DNA for the CDR3: TGTGCCAGCAGTTTTTCGACAGGGGGGGGAAACACCATATATTTT.

This clone was seen only once. The J gene is TRBJ2-2, the V gene TRBV6-1; D uncertain. Trimming pared 8 bases from V and 4 bases from J, leaving 17 bases between. From germline, CDR1 is MNHNS and CDR2 SASEGT. This CDR3 has 15 amino acids. CDR3 bases: TGTGCCAGCCGCACCAGCGCCGGTGCCACCGGGGAGCTGTTTTTT. Encoded protein: CASRTSAGATGELFF.

The V gene is TRBV5-1, the J gene TRBJ2-1, with 7 bases identical to TRBD1. The CDR3 is 15 amino acids. V gave up 2 bases and J gave up 2 bases; unmatched junction bases: 4. The germline gives CDR1 SGHRS, CDR2 YFSETQ. In DNA form, the CDR3 reads TGCGCCAGCAGCTTTAACAGGGGCCCCTACAATGAGCAGTTCTTC. Protein: CASSFNRGPYNEQFF.

The rearrangement joins TRBV5-4 to TRBJ2-1; 11 positions agree with TRBD1. The CDR3 is 17 residues long. CDR1 is SGHNT, CDR2 YYREEE, per germline (reference sequence). V shed 4 bases and J 0 bases; nucleotides not matched to a gene: 6. The CDR3 region is CASSAGTGGVSYNEQFF. The CDR3 nucleotides are TGTGCCAGCAGCGCCGGGACAGGGGGTGTCTCCTACAATGAGCAGTTCTTC.

CDR3: CASSIMAEPGNQPQHF. Written as DNA, the CDR3 is TGTGCCAGTAGTATAATGGCGGAGCCTGGCAATCAGCCCCAGCATTTT. This chain connects TRBV19 to TRBJ1-5; D uncertain. The CDR3 is 16 amino acids. Trimming stripped 2 bases from V and 2 bases from J, with 13 bases between. CDR1 LNHDA and CDR2 SQIVND come from the germline V gene (reference sequence). Full variable domain (rest looked up from reference TRBV19 and TRBJ1-5): DGGITQSPKYLFRKEGQNVTLSCEQNLNHDAMYWYRQDPGQGLRLIYYSQIVNDFQKGDIAEGYSVSREKKESFPLTVTSAQKNPTAFYLCASSIMAEPGNQPQHFGDGTRLSIL.

This clone was seen a few times. The rearrangement uses TRBV9 and TRBJ2-7; 9 bases align to TRBD2. CDR3 length: 17 residues. J gave up 5 bases and V 0 bases, and 12 bases lay outside the gene matches. Per the germline V gene, CDR1 is SGDLS and CDR2 is YYNGEE. The CDR3 spells CASSVDGMASGTDEQYF. The CDR3 DNA reads TGTGCCAGCAGCGTAGACGGGATGGCTAGCGGGACGGACGAGCAGTACTTC.